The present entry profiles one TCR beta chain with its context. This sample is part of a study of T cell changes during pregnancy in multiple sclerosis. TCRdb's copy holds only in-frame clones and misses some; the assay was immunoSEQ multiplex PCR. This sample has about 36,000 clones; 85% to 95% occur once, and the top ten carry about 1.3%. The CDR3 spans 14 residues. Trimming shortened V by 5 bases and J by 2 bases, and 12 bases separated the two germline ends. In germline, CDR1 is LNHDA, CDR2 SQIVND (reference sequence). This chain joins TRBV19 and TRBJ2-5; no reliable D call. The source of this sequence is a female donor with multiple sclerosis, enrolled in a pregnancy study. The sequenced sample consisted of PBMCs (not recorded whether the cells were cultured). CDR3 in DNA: TGTGCCAGTAGTCCCCCTGGAAGGCAAGAGACCCAGTACTTC. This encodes CASSPPGRQETQYF.